The 20 T cell receptor beta chains listed next were all sequenced from one sample in a study of pediatric ulcerative colitis. Here immunoSEQ multiplex PCR was the method, and the copy in TCRdb shows in-frame clones only, minus some. The sample has 65,000 or so clones, roughly 90% seen once. The specimen sequenced was blood. The receptors come from a boy aged 5 to 17 with severe ulcerative colitis.

The chain has TRBV7-9 and TRBJ2-7; possible D gene TRBD2, 5 bases. Germline lookup yields CDR1 SEHNR and CDR2 FQNEAQ (reference sequence). CDR3 length: 13 amino acids. V dropped 3 bases and J dropped 0 bases, with 6 bases sitting between them. The CDR3 protein is CASSFGDSYEQYF. CDR3 DNA: TGTGCCAGCAGCTTCGGGGACTCCTACGAGCAGTACTTC.

The chain employs TRBV30 and TRBJ2-2; D possibly matches TRBD1 or TRBD2 (5 bases each). The germline V and J ends were trimmed by 2 bases and 6 bases, with 13 bases remaining between them. Germline V gene lookup returns CDR1 GTSNPN and CDR2 SVGIG (reference sequence). The CDR3 runs 14 residues. The CDR3 DNA follows: TGTGCCTGGAGTTGGGGGAGAGGTGCCGGGGAGCTGTTTTTT. It is translated as CAWSWGRGAGELFF.

The chain combines TRBV18 with TRBJ2-2, with 11 positions matching TRBD1. After removal of 2 bases from V and 4 bases from J, the junction contained 3 bases not matched to a gene. Germline V lookup: CDR1 KGHSH, CDR2 LQKENI. This CDR3 has 16 amino acids. DNA of the CDR3: TGTGCCAGCTCACCAAGGACAGGGGGCTTCACCGGGGAGCTGTTTTTT. Protein: CASSPRTGGFTGELFF.

This chain uses TRBV30 with TRBJ2-2, with 7 bases lining up with TRBD2. The CDR3 consists of 15 residues. The junction had 10 bases not matched to a gene; V was cut back by 4 bases and J by 5 bases. Germline CDR1 is GTSNPN and CDR2 is SVGIG (reference sequence). This chain's CDR3 is CAWTVPAAGTGELFF. CDR3 in DNA: TGTGCCTGGACAGTGCCAGCAGCGGGGACCGGGGAGCTGTTTTTT.

The gene calls are TRBV13 and TRBJ2-7; 8 bases agree with TRBD2. Germline lookup yields CDR1 PRHDT and CDR2 FYEKMQ (reference sequence). The CDR3 is made up of 13 amino acids. V trimming: 5 bases; J trimming: 3 bases; junction bases outside the gene matches: 3. The CDR3 nucleotides are TGTGCCAGCAGCCCCGGGACTAGCTACGAGCAGTACTTC. Translated, it gives CASSPGTSYEQYF.

J is TRBJ2-4 and V is TRBV6-5, with 8 positions matching TRBD2. The CDR3 has 16 residues. J gave up 3 bases and V 0 bases, and 4 bases lay outside the gene matches. The V gene's germline CDR1 is MNHEY and CDR2 SVGAGI. As DNA, the CDR3 is TGTGCCAGCAGTTACTCGGGTGCGGGAGGCAAAAACATTCAGTACTTC. Translated: CASSYSGAGGKNIQYF.

The V call is TRBV7-3, the J call TRBJ2-3; 14 bases align to TRBD2. CDR1 is SGHTA, CDR2 FQGTGA, per germline. This CDR3 contains 15 residues. The V gene end was trimmed by 4 bases and the J gene end by 4 bases; junction bases not matched to a gene: 1. The CDR3 coding sequence is TGTGCCAGCAGCTCGGGACTAGCGGGAGCAGATACGCAGTATTTT. Translation: CASSSGLAGADTQYF.

A note on this clone: An end of the junction does not agree with germline; a read error may underlie this. The chain links TRBV2 to TRBJ2-7, with D possibly TRBD1 on 6 matching bases. Germline V gene sequence: CDR1 SNHLY, CDR2 FYNNEI. The CDR3 has 12 amino acids. In nucleotides, the CDR3 is TGTGCCAGCAGTGTATCCGCGGACAGAAAACTCTTC. This sequence encodes CASSVSADRKLF.

The chain has TRBV20-1 and TRBJ2-5; 7 bases line up with TRBD2. The CDR3 totals 11 residues. Germline CDR1 and CDR2: DFQATT and SNEGSKA (reference sequence). After removal of 0 bases from V and 13 bases from J, the junction contained 5 bases not matched to a gene. In DNA form, the CDR3 reads TGCAGTGCTAGAGATTCCGGGAGGAGGTACTTC. Translated, it gives CSARDSGRRYF.

The gene calls are TRBV13 and TRBJ2-2; maybe TRBD2 (6 bases). This CDR3 contains 17 residues. Germline V CDR1 and CDR2: PRHDT, FYEKMQ (reference sequence). The V and J ends lost 1 base and 0 bases respectively, with 12 bases between them. CDR3 loop: CASSLAGTSTNTGELFF. The CDR3, as DNA: TGTGCCAGCAGCTTAGCCGGGACTTCTACGAACACCGGGGAGCTGTTTTTT. Full variable domain (missing parts from reference TRBV13 and TRBJ2-2): AAGVIQSPRHLIKEKRETATLKCYPIPRHDTVYWYQQGPGQDPQFLISFYEKMQSDKGSIPDRFSAQQFSDYHSELNMSSLELGDSALYFCASSLAGTSTNTGELFFGEGSRLTVL.

V usage is TRBV19 and J usage is TRBJ2-5; D gene ambiguous. This CDR3 has 14 amino acids. V lost 4 bases and J 1 base, leaving 10 bases between the germline ends. The germline V gene encodes CDR1 LNHDA and CDR2 SQIVND (reference sequence). CDR3 in amino acids: CASSTAESQETQYF. The CDR3 nucleotides read TGTGCCAGTAGTACGGCGGAGAGCCAAGAGACCCAGTACTTC.

V is TRBV15 and J is TRBJ2-5, with 7 nucleotides matching TRBD2. Germline assignment: CDR1 LNHNV and CDR2 YYDKDF (reference sequence). With 1 base clipped from V and 3 bases from J, the junction kept 2 bases outside the gene matches. The CDR3 runs 14 residues. In DNA form, the CDR3 reads TGTGCCACCAGCAGAGGCGGACTAGAAGAGACCCAGTACTTC. Translation: CATSRGGLEETQYF.

The chain couples TRBV4-1 to TRBJ1-1; D is perhaps TRBD1 (5 bases). The CDR3 runs 18 residues. CDR1 is MGHRA, CDR2 YSYEKL, per germline. V was pared by 0 bases and J by 1 base, with 18 bases between. The CDR3 sequence is CASSQDSGTLIWNTEAFF. The CDR3 bases are TGCGCCAGCAGCCAAGACAGCGGGACTCTAATATGGAACACTGAAGCTTTCTTT.

The chain links TRBV2 to TRBJ2-1, with D tentatively TRBD1 (5 bases). This CDR3 is built from 16 residues. V was pared by 1 base and J by 2 bases, with 12 bases between. CDR1 SNHLY and CDR2 FYNNEI come from the germline V gene. CDR3 amino acids: CASSEEFYRTYNEQFF. In nucleotides, the CDR3 is TGTGCCAGCAGTGAAGAGTTCTACAGGACCTACAATGAGCAGTTCTTC. Complete variable domain (other parts from reference TRBV2 and TRBJ2-1): EPEVTQTPSHQVTQMGQEVILRCVPISNHLYFYWYRQILGQKVEFLVSFYNNEISEKSEIFDDQFSVERPDGSNFTLKIRSTKLEDSAMYFCASSEEFYRTYNEQFFGPGTRLTVL.

The chain has TRBV7-8 and TRBJ2-7; 13 bases are a match to TRBD2. Germline values: CDR1 SGHVS, CDR2 FQNEAQ. The CDR3 sequence is 16 residues long. J was trimmed by 4 bases and V by 1 base; bases with no gene match: 4. The CDR3 is CASSLGTSGRLYEQYF. The CDR3 DNA reads as TGTGCCAGCAGCTTAGGGACTAGCGGGAGATTATACGAGCAGTACTTC.

V gene TRBV29-1 combines with J gene TRBJ1-5, with a possible D match to TRBD1 (5 bases). CDR3 size: 12 residues. Trimming removed 4 bases from V and 3 bases from J, with 7 bases in between. The germline CDR1 and CDR2 sequences are SQVTM and ANQGSEA. CDR3 in DNA: TGCAGCGTTGGGGACGTCAATCAGCCCCAGCATTTT. Translation: CSVGDVNQPQHF.

This chain links TRBV7-9 with TRBJ2-7; tentatively, D is TRBD2 (5 bases). The germline V and J ends were trimmed by 5 bases and 3 bases, with 17 bases remaining between them. The CDR3 contains 15 residues. Germline V gives CDR1 SEHNR, CDR2 FQNEAQ (reference sequence). CDR3 residues: CASSPAGENIYEQYF. CDR3 nucleotide sequence: TGTGCCAGCAGCCCCGCCGGGGAGAACATCTACGAGCAGTACTTC.

The gene calls are TRBV30 and TRBJ1-1; D is perhaps TRBD1 (5 bases). This CDR3 is built from 18 residues. Germline loops: CDR1 GTSNPN, CDR2 SVGIG (reference sequence). V shed 0 bases and J shed 6 bases, with 26 bases lying between them. The CDR3 sequence: CAWSVQRPGASRSAEAFF. The CDR3 nucleotides are TGTGCCTGGAGTGTACAAAGGCCCGGGGCTTCTAGGAGCGCTGAAGCTTTCTTT.

This clone has only a few counts. This chain joins TRBV5-4 and TRBJ2-7; D not resolved. Germline V gives CDR1 SGHNT, CDR2 YYREEE (reference sequence). V lost 3 bases and J lost 6, with 10 bases in between. The CDR3 is 12 residues long. The CDR3 reads CASSSFQGEQYF. In DNA form, the CDR3 reads TGTGCCAGCAGCTCCTTCCAAGGCGAGCAGTACTTC. Supplemented by reference TRBV5-4 and TRBJ2-7, the full variable domain reads ETGVTQSPTHLIKTRGQQVTLRCSSQSGHNTVSWYQQALGQGPQFIFQYYREEENGRGNFPPRFSGLQFPNYSSELNVNALELDDSALYLCASSSFQGEQYFGPGTRLTVT.

CDR3: CASSDPDRGGNTIYF. CDR3 nucleotide sequence: TGTGCCAGCAGTGACCCGGACAGGGGAGGCAACACCATATATTTT. The chain joins TRBV2 to TRBJ1-3; TRBD1 aligns across 9 bases. Germline V CDR1 and CDR2: SNHLY, FYNNEI. After removal of 3 bases from V and 7 bases from J, the junction contained 7 bases not matched to a gene. This CDR3 is built from 15 residues.